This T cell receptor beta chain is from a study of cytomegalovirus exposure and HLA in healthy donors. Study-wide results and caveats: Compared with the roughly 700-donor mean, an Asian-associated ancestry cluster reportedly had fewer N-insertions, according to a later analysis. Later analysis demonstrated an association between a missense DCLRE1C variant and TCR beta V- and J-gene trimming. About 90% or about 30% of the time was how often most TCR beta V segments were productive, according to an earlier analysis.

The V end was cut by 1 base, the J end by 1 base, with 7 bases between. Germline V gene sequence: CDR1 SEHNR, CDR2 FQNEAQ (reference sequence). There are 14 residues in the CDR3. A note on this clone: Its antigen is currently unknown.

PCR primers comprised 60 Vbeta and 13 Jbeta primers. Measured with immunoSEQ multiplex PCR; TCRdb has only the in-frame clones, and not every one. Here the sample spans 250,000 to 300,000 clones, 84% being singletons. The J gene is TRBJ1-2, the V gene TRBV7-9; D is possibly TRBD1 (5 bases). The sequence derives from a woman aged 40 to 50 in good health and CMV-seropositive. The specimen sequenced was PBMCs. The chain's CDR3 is CASSLGQSNYGYTF. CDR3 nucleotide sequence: TGTGCCAGCAGCTTAGGACAGAGTAACTATGGCTACACCTTC.